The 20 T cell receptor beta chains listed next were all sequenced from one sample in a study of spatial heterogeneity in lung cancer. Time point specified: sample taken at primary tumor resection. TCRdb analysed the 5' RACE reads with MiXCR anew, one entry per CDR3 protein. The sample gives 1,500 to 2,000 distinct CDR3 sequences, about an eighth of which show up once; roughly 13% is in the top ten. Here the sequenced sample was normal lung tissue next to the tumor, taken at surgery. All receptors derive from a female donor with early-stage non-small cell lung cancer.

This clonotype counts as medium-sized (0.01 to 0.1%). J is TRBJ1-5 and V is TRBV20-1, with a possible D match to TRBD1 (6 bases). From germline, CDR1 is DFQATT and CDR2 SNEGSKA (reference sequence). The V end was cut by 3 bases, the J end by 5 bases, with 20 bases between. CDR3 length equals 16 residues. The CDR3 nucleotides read TGCAGTGCTAGCCAACAGGGAAATGGCCTCTATCAGCCCCAGCATTTT. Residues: CSASQQGNGLYQPQHF.

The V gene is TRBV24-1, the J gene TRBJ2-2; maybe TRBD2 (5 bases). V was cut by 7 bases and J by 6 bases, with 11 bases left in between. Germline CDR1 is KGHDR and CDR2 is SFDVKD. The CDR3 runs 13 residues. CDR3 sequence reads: CATSGLASGELFF. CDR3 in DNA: TGTGCCACCAGCGGACTCGCCTCCGGGGAGCTGTTTTTT.

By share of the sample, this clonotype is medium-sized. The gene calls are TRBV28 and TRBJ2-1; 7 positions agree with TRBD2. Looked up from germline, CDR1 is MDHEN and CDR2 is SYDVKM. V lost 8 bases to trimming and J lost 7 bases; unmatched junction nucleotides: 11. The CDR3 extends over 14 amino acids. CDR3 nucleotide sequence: TGTGCCAGCTGGGAGGGCGGACGGTGGAATGAGCAGTTCTTC. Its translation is CASWEGGRWNEQFF.

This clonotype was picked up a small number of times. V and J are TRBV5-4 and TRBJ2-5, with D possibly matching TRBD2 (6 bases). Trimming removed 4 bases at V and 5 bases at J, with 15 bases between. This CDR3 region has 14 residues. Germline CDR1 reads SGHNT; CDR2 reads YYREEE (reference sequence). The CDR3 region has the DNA TGTGCCAGCAGCCCCTCCGGGAGTAAGGAGACCCAGTACTTC. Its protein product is CASSPSGSKETQYF.

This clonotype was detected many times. The CDR3 sequence is CASSENGYNEQFF. CDR3 sequence (DNA): TGTGCCAGCAGTGAAAATGGTTACAATGAGCAGTTCTTC. The J gene is TRBJ2-1, the V gene TRBV6-1; D gene ambiguous. CDR1 is MNHNS and CDR2 is SASEGT in the germline V gene. The CDR3 has 13 amino acids. Trimming cost V 2 bases and J 4 bases, with 6 bases left between them.

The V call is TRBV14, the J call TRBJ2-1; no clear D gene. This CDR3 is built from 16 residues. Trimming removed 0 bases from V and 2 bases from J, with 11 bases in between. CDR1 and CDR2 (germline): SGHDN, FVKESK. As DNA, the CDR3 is TGTGCCAGCAGCCAAGATGACTGGCTGCCCTACAATGAGCAGTTCTTC. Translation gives CASSQDDWLPYNEQFF.

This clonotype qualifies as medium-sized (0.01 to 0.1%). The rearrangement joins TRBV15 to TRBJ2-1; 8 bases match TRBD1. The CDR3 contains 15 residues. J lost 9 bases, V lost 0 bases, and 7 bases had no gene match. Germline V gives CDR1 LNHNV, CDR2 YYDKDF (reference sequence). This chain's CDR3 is CATSRDVGQGTEQFF. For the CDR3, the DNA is TGTGCCACCAGCAGAGATGTTGGACAGGGAACTGAGCAGTTCTTC.

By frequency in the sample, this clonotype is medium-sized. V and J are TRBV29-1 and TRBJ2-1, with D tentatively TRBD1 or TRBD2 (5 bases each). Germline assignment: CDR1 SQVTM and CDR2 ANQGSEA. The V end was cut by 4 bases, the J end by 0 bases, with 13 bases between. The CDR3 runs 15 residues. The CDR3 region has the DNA TGCAGCGTTGGGGGGTCTCAGAGCTCCTACAATGAGCAGTTCTTC. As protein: CSVGGSQSSYNEQFF.

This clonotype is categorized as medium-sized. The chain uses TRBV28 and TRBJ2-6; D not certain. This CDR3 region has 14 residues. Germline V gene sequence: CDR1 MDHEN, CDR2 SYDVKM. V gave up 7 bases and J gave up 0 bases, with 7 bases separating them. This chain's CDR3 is CASIRTSGANVLTF. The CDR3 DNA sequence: TGTGCCAGCATAAGAACCTCTGGGGCCAACGTCCTGACTTTC.

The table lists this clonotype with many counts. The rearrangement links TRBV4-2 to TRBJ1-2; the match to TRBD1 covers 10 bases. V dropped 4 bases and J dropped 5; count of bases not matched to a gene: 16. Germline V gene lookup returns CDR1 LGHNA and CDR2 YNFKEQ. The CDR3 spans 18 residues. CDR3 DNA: TGTGCCAGCAGCCCACGGCCGGGACAGGGGATAAAACTGTATGGCTACACCTTC. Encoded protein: CASSPRPGQGIKLYGYTF.

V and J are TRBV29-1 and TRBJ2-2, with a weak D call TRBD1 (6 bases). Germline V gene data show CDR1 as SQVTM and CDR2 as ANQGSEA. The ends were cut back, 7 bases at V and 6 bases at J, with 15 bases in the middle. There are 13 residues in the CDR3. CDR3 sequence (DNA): TGCAGCGGGATTTGGGGGCTCGCCGGGGAGCTGTTTTTT. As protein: CSGIWGLAGELFF.

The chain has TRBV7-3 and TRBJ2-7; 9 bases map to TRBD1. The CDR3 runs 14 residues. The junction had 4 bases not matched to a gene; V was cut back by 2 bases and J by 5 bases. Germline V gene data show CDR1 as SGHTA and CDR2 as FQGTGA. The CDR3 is CASSLPGQGNEQYF. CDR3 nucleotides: TGTGCCAGCAGCTTACCCGGACAGGGGAACGAGCAGTACTTC. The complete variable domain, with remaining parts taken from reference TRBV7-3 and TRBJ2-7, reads GAGVSQTPSNKVTEKGKYVELRCDPISGHTALYWYRQSLGQGPEFLIYFQGTGAADDSGLPNDRFFAVRPEGSVSTLKIQRTERGDSAVYLCASSLPGQGNEQYFGPGTRLTVT.

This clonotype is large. The CDR3 region has the DNA TGTGCCAGCAGCTTAGCCGGGACAGGGACTGGGGCCAACGTCCTGACTTTC. It is translated as CASSLAGTGTGANVLTF. This chain connects TRBV7-3 to TRBJ2-6; 9 nucleotides match TRBD1. Germline CDR1 and CDR2: SGHTA and FQGTGA. The J segment lost 2 bases and the V segment lost 2 bases, leaving 4 bases of the junction unmatched. The CDR3 covers 17 residues.

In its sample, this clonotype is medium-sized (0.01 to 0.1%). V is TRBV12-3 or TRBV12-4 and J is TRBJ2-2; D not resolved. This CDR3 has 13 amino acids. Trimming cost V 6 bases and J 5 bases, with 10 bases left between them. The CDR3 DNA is TGTGCCAGCAGGATGCTGGAAACCGGGGAGCTGTTTTTT. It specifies CASRMLETGELFF.

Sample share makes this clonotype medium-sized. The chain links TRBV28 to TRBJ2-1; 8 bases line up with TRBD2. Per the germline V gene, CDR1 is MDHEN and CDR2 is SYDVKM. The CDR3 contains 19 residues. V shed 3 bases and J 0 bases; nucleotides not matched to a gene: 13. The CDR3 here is CASSFEYYGSGVSYNEQFF. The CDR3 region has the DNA TGTGCCAGCAGTTTCGAGTATTATGGTAGCGGGGTCTCCTACAATGAGCAGTTCTTC.

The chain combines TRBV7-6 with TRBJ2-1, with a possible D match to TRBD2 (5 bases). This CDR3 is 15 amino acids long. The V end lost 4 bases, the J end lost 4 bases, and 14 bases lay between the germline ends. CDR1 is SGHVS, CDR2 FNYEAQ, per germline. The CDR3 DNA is TGTGCCAGCAGCTCGACGCCGGACTTTTACAATGAGCAGTTCTTC. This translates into CASSSTPDFYNEQFF.

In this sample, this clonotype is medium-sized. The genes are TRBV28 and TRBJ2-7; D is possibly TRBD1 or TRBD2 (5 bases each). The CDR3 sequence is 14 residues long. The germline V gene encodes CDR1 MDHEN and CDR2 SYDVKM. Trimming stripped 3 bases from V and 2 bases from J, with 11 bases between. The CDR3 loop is CASSFSQGPYEQYF. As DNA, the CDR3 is TGTGCCAGCAGTTTTTCCCAGGGACCCTACGAGCAGTACTTC.

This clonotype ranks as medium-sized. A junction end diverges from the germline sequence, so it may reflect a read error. The CDR3 reads CASSSGLLNTVGTGTNVLTF. CDR3 coding DNA: TGTGCCAGCAGTTCGGGACTCCTAAACACCGTTGGTACTGGGACCAACGTCCTGACTTTC. This chain uses TRBV27 with TRBJ2-6, with D possibly matching TRBD2 (6 bases). The CDR3 runs to 20 residues. Germline assignment: CDR1 MNHEY and CDR2 SMNVEV (reference sequence).

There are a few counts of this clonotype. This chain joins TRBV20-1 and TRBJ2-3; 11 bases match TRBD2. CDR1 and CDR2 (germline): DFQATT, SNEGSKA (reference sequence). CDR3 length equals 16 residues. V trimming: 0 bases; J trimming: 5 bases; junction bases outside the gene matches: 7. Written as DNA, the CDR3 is TGCAGTGCTAGAGAAGCCGGGACTAGCGGTGTAGATACGCAGTATTTT. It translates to CSAREAGTSGVDTQYF.

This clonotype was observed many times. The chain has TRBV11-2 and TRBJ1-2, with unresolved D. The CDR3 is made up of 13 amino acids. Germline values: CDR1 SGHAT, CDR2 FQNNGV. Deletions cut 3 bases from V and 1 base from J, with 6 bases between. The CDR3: CASSLGLNYGYTF. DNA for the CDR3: TGTGCCAGCAGCTTGGGCCTTAACTATGGCTACACCTTC.